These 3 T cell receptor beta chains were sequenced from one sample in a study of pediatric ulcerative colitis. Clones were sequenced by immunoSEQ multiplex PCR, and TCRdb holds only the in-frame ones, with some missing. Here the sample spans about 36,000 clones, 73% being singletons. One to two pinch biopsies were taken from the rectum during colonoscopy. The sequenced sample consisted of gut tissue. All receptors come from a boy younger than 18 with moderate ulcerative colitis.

As DNA, the CDR3 is TGTGCCAGCAGCTTGGTGGTGAACACTGAAGCTTTCTTT. Translation: CASSLVVNTEAFF. This chain connects TRBV5-4 to TRBJ1-1; D is unclear. The CDR3 runs to 13 residues. Deletions cut 0 bases from V and 0 bases from J, with 3 bases between. In germline, CDR1 is SGHNT, CDR2 YYREEE (reference sequence).

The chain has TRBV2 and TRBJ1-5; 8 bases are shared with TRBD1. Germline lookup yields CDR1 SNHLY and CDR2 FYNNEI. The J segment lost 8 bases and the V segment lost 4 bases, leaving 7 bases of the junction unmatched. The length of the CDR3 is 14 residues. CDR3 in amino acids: CASSVPGGDEPQHF. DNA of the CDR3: TGTGCCAGCAGTGTCCCAGGGGGCGACGAGCCCCAGCATTTT.

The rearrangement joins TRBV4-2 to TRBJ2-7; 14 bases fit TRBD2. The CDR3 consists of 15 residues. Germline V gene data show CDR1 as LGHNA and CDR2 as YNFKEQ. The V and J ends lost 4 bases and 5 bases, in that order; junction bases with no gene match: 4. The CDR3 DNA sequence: TGTGCCAGCAGCCTAACGGGACTAGCGGGAGACGAGCAGTACTTC. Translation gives CASSLTGLAGDEQYF.